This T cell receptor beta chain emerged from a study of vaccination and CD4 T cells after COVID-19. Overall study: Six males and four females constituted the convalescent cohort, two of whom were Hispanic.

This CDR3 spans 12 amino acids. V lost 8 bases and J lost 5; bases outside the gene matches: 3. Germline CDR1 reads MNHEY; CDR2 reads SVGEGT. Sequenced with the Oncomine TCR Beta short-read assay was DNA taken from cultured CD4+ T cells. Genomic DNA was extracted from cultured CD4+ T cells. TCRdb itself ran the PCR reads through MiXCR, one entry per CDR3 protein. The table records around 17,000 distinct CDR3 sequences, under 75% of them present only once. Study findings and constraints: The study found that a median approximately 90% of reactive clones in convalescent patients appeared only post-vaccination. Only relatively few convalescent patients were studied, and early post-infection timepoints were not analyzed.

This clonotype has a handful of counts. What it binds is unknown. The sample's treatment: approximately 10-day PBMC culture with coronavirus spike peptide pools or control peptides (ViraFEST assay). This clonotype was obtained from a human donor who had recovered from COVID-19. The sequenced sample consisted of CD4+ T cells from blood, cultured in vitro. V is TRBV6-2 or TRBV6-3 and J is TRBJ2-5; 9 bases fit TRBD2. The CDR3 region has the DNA TGTGCCAGCGGACTAGCGTTCGAGACCCAGTACTTC. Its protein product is CASGLAFETQYF.